This T cell receptor (beta chain) appears in the sequencing data of a study of spatial heterogeneity in lung cancer (dated by TCRdb to the late 2010s). Looking at the study overall: More beta-chain than alpha-chain transcripts were consistently detected, likely reflecting higher beta-chain transcript abundance. In the raw uncorrected reads, each unique combination of TCR and UMI appeared more than ten times on average. In non-small cell lung cancer, the study quantitatively compared TCR alpha and beta repertoires across several tumor regions, matched nontumor lung, and blood. Nonsynonymous mutation counts, determined by whole-exome sequencing of tumor tissue, were related to TCR repertoire features. Both alpha and beta chains were TCR-sequenced in hundreds of tumor regions, roughly 70 matched nontumor lung samples and roughly 50 PBMC samples obtained at surgery.

The time point label here, explained by the study, means: sample taken at primary tumor resection. Without any cell sorting, TCR sequencing was performed on whole RNA extracted either from tumor and nontumor lung tissue or from cryopreserved PBMC samples. Samples were obtained from about 69 patients with early-stage, untreated non-small cell lung cancer from the lung TRACERx cohort. A patient was chosen for TCR sequencing only when enough RNA was available from at least two tumor regions. This clonotype was observed many times. The specificity of this receptor is unknown. Base qualities are not provided; no much larger clone lies one nucleotide away. As encoded in the germline V gene, CDR1 is SGHVS while CDR2 is FQNEAQ. Here V drops 6 bases and J drops 6 bases, and the junction holds 12 bases not matched to any gene. CDR3 length: 15 amino acids, cysteine to valine. Just the 45-base CDR3 DNA is kept, in frame starting at base 1.

Overall study results and their limits: Ubiquitous expanded tumor TCRs were found in blood more often at tumor resection than at routine follow-up. Confirming at a functional level the hypothesis that regional TCRs recognize regional mutations was considered to require additional single-cell paired TCR alpha and beta sequencing.

Receptors were amplified or captured by 5' RACE. The instrument was a NextSeq 500. The TCR library protocol attached a unique molecular identifier to each TCR cDNA molecule to allow correction of PCR and sequencing errors. As for the original processing: TCR identification, UMI-based error correction and CDR3 extraction were performed with Decombinator tools. TCRs above a frequency of 2 per 1,000, corresponding to the top 1% of the tumor frequency distribution, were defined as expanded. Each repertoire was subsampled 100 times to 5,000 TCRs, after which Renyi diversity was computed with the R vegan package. CDR3 similarity networks were built from amino acid triplet string-kernel similarity, with CDR3s being connected when pairwise similarity was above 0.82. Using fastp trimming at Q25 and MiXCR clonotype assembly, TCRdb reanalyzed the public sequencing data and kept in-frame beta chains. Rows are combined by CDR3 protein, so each entry shows the most common genes and DNA. The authors' filters were not applied to this entry. This sample holds about 30,000 distinct CDR3 sequences; approximately 8.1% were observed only once. Jointly, the top ten make up roughly 35% of the sample.

The sample here was PBMCs, taken at surgery. The chain is encoded by TRBV7-8 joined to TRBJ2-7, with 9 bases in between that match TRBD2. The receptor was isolated from a female donor with early-stage non-small cell lung cancer. The DNA sequence reads TGTGCCAGCAGTCTAGCTAGCGGGATAGGGGCCGAGCAGTACGTC. Translation gives CASSLASGIGAEQYV.